The clone carrying this T cell receptor beta chain was observed a single time. Its antigen is not known. The CDR3 is 16 residues long. Germline V gene lookup returns CDR1 SGHRS and CDR2 YFSETQ. V lost 2 bases and J lost 4, with 15 bases in between. CD45RO-negative, CCR7-positively selected cells formed the naive CD8 fraction, excluding terminally differentiated effector memory CD45RA+ cells. This record belongs to a study of shared clonotypes between healthy human individuals. In the study overall: Donors were a couple of women and a few men aged 18 to 49. Study-level findings and limits: Among donors, the sharing of clonotypes was expected to be influenced by sequencing depth.

TCRdb's copy holds only in-frame clones and misses some; the assay was immunoSEQ multiplex PCR. The sample yields about 2 million clones, less than 95% seen once. The chain links TRBV5-1 to TRBJ2-2, with a tentative D call TRBD2 (5 bases). The clonotype comes from a man between 18 and 29 years old in good health. The sample comprised naive CD8+ T cells sorted from blood. In DNA form, the CDR3 reads TGCGCCAGCAGCTTCGGGGATGGGCCGACCACCGGGGAGCTGTTTTTT. Its protein product is CASSFGDGPTTGELFF.